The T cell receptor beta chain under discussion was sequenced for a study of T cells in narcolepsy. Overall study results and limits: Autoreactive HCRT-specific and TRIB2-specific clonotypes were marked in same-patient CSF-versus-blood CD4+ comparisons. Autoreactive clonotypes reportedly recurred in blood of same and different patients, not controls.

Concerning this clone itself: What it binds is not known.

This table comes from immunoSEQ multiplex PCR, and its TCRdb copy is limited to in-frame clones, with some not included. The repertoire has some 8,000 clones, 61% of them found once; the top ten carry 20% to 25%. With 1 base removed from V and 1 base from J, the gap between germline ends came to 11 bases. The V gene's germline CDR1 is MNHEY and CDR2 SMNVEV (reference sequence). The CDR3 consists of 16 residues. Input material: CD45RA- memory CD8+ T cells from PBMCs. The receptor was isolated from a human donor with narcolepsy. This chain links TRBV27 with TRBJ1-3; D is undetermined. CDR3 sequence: CASSLFDTFSGNTIYF. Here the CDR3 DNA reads TGTGCCAGCAGTTTATTCGACACGTTTTCTGGAAACACCATATATTTT.